These 2 T cell receptor beta chains were all obtained from the same sample, sequenced in a study of cytomegalovirus exposure and HLA in healthy donors. The primer mix had 60 Vbeta and 13 Jbeta primers. The method was immunoSEQ multiplex PCR; TCRdb's version includes in-frame clones alone and lacks a portion of them. The table shows over 150,000 clones, with about 65% occurring only once. Sequencing used PBMCs. These receptors were obtained from a woman aged 18-29 years in good health and CMV-seropositive.

V and J are TRBV6-5 and TRBJ1-2, with D possibly being TRBD1 (6 bases). From germline, CDR1 is MNHEY and CDR2 SVGAGI. The CDR3 runs to 14 residues. The V end lost 6 bases, the J end lost 7 bases, and 18 bases lay between the germline ends. This CDR3 reads CASRPKGVSGGYTF. The CDR3 bases are TGTGCCAGCAGACCCAAGGGGGTATCCGGTGGCTACACCTTC.

The genes are TRBV9 and TRBJ2-1; 8 nucleotides line up with TRBD2. Per germline, CDR1 SGDLS and CDR2 YYNGEE. The junction had 5 bases not matched to a gene; V was cut back by 2 bases and J by 4 bases. This CDR3 contains 15 residues. The CDR3 sequence: CASSVVSGRYNEQFF. DNA for the CDR3: TGTGCCAGCAGCGTTGTCAGCGGGAGATACAATGAGCAGTTCTTC.